The 19 T cell receptor beta chains given below trace back to one sample, sequenced in a study of PD-1 blockade in classical Hodgkin lymphoma. There was relapse after autologous stem cell transplantation in every patient, and there was variation in brentuximab vedotin exposure. The assay was immunoSEQ multiplex PCR, and TCRdb's table has in-frame clones only and misses some. The repertoire consists of 70,000 to 85,000 clones, with approximately 94% occurring once and the leading ten covering 7.5% to 9.5%. Specimen: peripheral blood mononuclear cells (PBMCs), collected at baseline. These receptors all stem from a human donor with classical Hodgkin lymphoma.

The chain employs TRBV4-1 and TRBJ2-7; possibly TRBD2 for D (7 bases). The V end lost 1 base, the J end lost 0 bases, and 16 bases lay between the germline ends. The CDR3 loop spans 17 amino acids. Looked up from germline, CDR1 is MGHRA and CDR2 is YSYEKL. The DNA for the CDR3 is TGCGCCAGCAGCCAAGGGGGGGGCGGTGTCTACTCCTACGAGCAGTACTTC. This codes for CASSQGGGGVYSYEQYF.

This chain links TRBV5-1 with TRBJ2-5; possibly TRBD1 or TRBD2 for D (5 bases each). This CDR3 has 17 amino acids. The V gene lost 1 base and the J gene lost 7 bases, with 23 bases spanning the gap. The germline gives CDR1 SGHRS, CDR2 YFSETQ. The CDR3 reads CASSLWGWVRSGGTQYF. Written as DNA, the CDR3 is TGCGCCAGCAGCTTGTGGGGCTGGGTACGGAGTGGGGGGACCCAGTACTTC.

The chain recombines TRBV28 with TRBJ1-2; D is uncertain. In germline, CDR1 is MDHEN, CDR2 SYDVKM. The CDR3 is 12 amino acids. V was shortened by 6 bases and J by 8 bases, with 13 bases between the two germline ends. CDR3 DNA sequence: TGTGCCAGCAGCCAGCAGTATAGAGGCTACACCTTC. It encodes CASSQQYRGYTF.

The genes are TRBV9 and TRBJ2-5; perhaps D is TRBD1 or TRBD2 (5 bases each). Trimming took off 4 bases at V and 0 bases at J, with 13 bases between the two ends. Germline V lookup: CDR1 SGDLS, CDR2 YYNGEE. This CDR3 contains 15 residues. The CDR3 DNA is TGTGCCAGCAGCACCGGGGCAGGGAACCAAGAGACCCAGTACTTC. It translates to CASSTGAGNQETQYF.

In this sample, this clone turned up once. This chain joins TRBV11-2 and TRBJ2-3; D tentatively fits TRBD1 or TRBD2 (5 bases each). Germline V lookup: CDR1 SGHAT, CDR2 FQNNGV. V was shortened by 5 bases and J by 3 bases, with 15 bases between the two germline ends. The CDR3 is 15 amino acids. CDR3 coding DNA: TGTGCCAGCAGCCCCGGGACGGACTGGACAGATACGCAGTATTTT. Protein product: CASSPGTDWTDTQYF.

This chain uses TRBV4-1 with TRBJ1-2; D uncertain. V lost 5 bases, J lost 1 base, and 17 bases lay in between. Germline-derived CDR1 and CDR2 are MGHRA and YSYEKL. The CDR3 is 16 residues long. The CDR3 loop is CASSGIFLLLNYGYTF. The CDR3 DNA is TGCGCCAGCAGCGGAATCTTTCTCCTTCTTAACTATGGCTACACCTTC.

This chain connects TRBV19 to TRBJ2-1; D uncertain. This CDR3 spans 13 amino acids. Between the trimmed V and J ends, which lost 3 bases and 2 bases, there was a span of 5 bases. Germline V gives CDR1 LNHDA, CDR2 SQIVND (reference sequence). The CDR3 nucleotides are TGTGCCAGTAGTATTAGTGCCTACAATGAGCAGTTCTTC. Translated: CASSISAYNEQFF. Full variable domain (missing parts from reference TRBV19 and TRBJ2-1): DGGITQSPKYLFRKEGQNVTLSCEQNLNHDAMYWYRQDPGQGLRLIYYSQIVNDFQKGDIAEGYSVSREKKESFPLTVTSAQKNPTAFYLCASSISAYNEQFFGPGTRLTVL.

This clone was seen once. The rearrangement joins TRBV6-4 to TRBJ1-1, with a possible D match to TRBD1 (6 bases). The CDR3 contains 15 residues. With 0 bases removed from V and 5 bases from J, the gap between germline ends came to 13 bases. The germline V gene has CDR1 MRHNA and CDR2 SNTAGT. The CDR3 coding sequence is TGTGCCAGCAGTGACTCACCCGAGGGGGGGACTGAAGCTTTCTTT. Its translation is CASSDSPEGGTEAFF.

The genes are TRBV4-1 and TRBJ2-1, with D perhaps TRBD2 (5 bases). Between the trimmed V and J ends, which lost 2 bases and 7 bases, there was a span of 15 bases. The germline gives CDR1 MGHRA, CDR2 YSYEKL. The CDR3 runs to 15 residues. The CDR3 DNA is TGCGCCAGCAGCCAACACCAGGTCGGGGAAAATGAGCAGTTCTTC. Translation gives CASSQHQVGENEQFF.

This chain connects TRBV19 to TRBJ1-6; a weak D match, TRBD1 (5 bases). The CDR3 consists of 16 residues. In germline, CDR1 is LNHDA, CDR2 SQIVND (reference sequence). Trimming left V 3 bases short and J 7 bases short, with 16 bases between. The DNA for the CDR3 is TGTGCCAGTAGTATTAAACGGGACCCCCGGAATTCACCCCTCCACTTT. Protein: CASSIKRDPRNSPLHF.

This clone appeared a single time. This rearrangement joins TRBV2 to TRBJ2-7; 14 positions agree with TRBD2. J lost 2 bases, V lost 4 bases, and 4 bases had no gene match. The CDR3 runs 16 residues. Germline V gene data show CDR1 as SNHLY and CDR2 as FYNNEI. The CDR3 bases are TGTGCCAGCAGTGGGTGGACTAGCGGGGGGCCCTACGAGCAGTACTTC. Its protein product is CASSGWTSGGPYEQYF.

This chain uses TRBV5-4 with TRBJ1-2; 7 bases align to TRBD1. CDR1 is SGHNT and CDR2 is YYREEE in the germline V gene (reference sequence). The junction had 6 bases not matched to a gene; V was cut back by 7 bases and J by 3 bases. This CDR3 has 13 amino acids. This CDR3 is CASDRGTDYGYTF. CDR3 in DNA: TGTGCCAGCGACCGGGGGACAGACTATGGCTACACCTTC.

This chain joins TRBV7-9 and TRBJ1-4; D call uncertain. Germline CDR1 and CDR2: SEHNR and FQNEAQ (reference sequence). The CDR3 is 18 residues long. The ends were cut back, 4 bases at V and 6 bases at J, with 24 bases in the middle. The CDR3 bases are TGTGCCAGCAGCTCCAAATGGTCGGCAGTCGAGTATGATGAAAAACTGTTTTTT. It translates to CASSSKWSAVEYDEKLFF.

This clone was counted a single time. This chain connects TRBV7-9 to TRBJ1-2, with 9 bases fitting TRBD1. V was pared by 1 base and J by 6 bases, with 12 bases of the junction left unmatched. The CDR3 consists of 17 residues. Germline CDR1 and CDR2: SEHNR and FQNEAQ (reference sequence). The CDR3 loop reads CASSLGGGQGGMNGYTF. The CDR3 DNA is TGTGCCAGCAGCTTAGGAGGGGGACAGGGAGGGATGAATGGCTACACCTTC.

The V and J genes are TRBV19 and TRBJ1-1; D is ambiguous. The CDR3 loop spans 14 amino acids. Trimming took off 8 bases at V and 6 bases at J, with 19 bases between the two ends. Germline CDR1 reads LNHDA; CDR2 reads SQIVND (reference sequence). The CDR3 DNA reads as TGTGCCAGTGGTCCTAAAGGGTCGAGGGCTGAAGCTTTCTTT. This sequence encodes CASGPKGSRAEAFF. The whole variable domain, remainder taken from reference TRBV19 and TRBJ1-1, is DGGITQSPKYLFRKEGQNVTLSCEQNLNHDAMYWYRQDPGQGLRLIYYSQIVNDFQKGDIAEGYSVSREKKESFPLTVTSAQKNPTAFYLCASGPKGSRAEAFFGQGTRLTVV.

The chain couples TRBV5-6 to TRBJ1-5; D gene unclear. Germline CDR1 is SGHDT and CDR2 is YYEEEE. V was shortened by 2 bases and J by 3 bases, with 3 bases between the two germline ends. The CDR3 is made up of 12 amino acids. The CDR3 DNA is TGTGCCAGCAGCTTTTACAATCAGCCCCAGCATTTT. Its translation: CASSFYNQPQHF.

This chain links TRBV4-3 with TRBJ2-7, with TRBD2 matching over 7 bases. The germline V gene has CDR1 LGHNA and CDR2 YSLEER. V lost 0 bases and J lost 1; bases outside the gene matches: 6. This CDR3 spans 16 amino acids. Written as DNA, the CDR3 is TGCGCCAGCAGCCAAGATCAGCTAGCGGCTTCCTACGAGCAGTACTTC. Protein: CASSQDQLAASYEQYF.

This clone was seen just once. The chain has TRBV5-5 and TRBJ2-1; unclear D gene. The germline V gene has CDR1 SGHKS and CDR2 YYEKEE (reference sequence). This CDR3 has 13 residues. The V and J ends lost 0 bases and 7 bases respectively, with 8 bases between them. CDR3 loop: CASSLAVGNEQFF. The CDR3 DNA sequence: TGTGCCAGCAGCTTGGCCGTGGGGAATGAGCAGTTCTTC.

This clone was picked up one time. The J gene is TRBJ2-1, the V gene TRBV2, with a tentative D call TRBD2 (5 bases). The CDR3 covers 12 residues. With 6 bases removed from V and 4 bases from J, the gap between germline ends came to 7 bases. CDR1 and CDR2 (germline): SNHLY, FYNNEI. CDR3 protein: CASRWTYNEQFF. In DNA, the CDR3 is TGTGCCAGCAGGTGGACTTACAATGAGCAGTTCTTC.